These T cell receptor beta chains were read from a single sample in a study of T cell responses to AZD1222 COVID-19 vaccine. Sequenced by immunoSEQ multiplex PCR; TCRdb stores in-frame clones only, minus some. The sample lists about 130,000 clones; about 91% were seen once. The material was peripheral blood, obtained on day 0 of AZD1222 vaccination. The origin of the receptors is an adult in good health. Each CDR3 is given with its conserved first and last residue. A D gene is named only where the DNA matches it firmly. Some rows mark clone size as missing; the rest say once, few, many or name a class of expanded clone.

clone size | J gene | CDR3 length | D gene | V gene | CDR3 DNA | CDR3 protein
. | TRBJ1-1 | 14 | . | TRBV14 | TGTGCCAGCAGCCAAGGAGGGGCCTACACTGAAGCTTTCTTT | CASSQGGAYTEAFF
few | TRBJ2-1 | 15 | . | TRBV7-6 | TGTGCCAGCAGCTTACGGAGCGGCTCCTACAATGAGCAGTTCTTC | CASSLRSGSYNEQFF
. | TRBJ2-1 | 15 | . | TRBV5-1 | TGCGCCAGCAGCCGTATGACTAGCTCCTACAATGAGCAGTTCTTC | CASSRMTSSYNEQFF
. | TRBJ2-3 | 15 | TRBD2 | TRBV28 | TGTGCCAGCAGAACTACCCCGGGACTAGGCGATACGCAGTATTTT | CASRTTPGLGDTQYF
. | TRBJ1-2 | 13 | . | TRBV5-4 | TGTGCCAGCAGCTCCGCCTATAACTATGGCTACACCTTC | CASSSAYNYGYTF
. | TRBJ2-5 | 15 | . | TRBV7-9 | TGTGCCAGCAGCTTACCAGCTTACCCTCAAGAGACCCAGTACTTC | CASSLPAYPQETQYF
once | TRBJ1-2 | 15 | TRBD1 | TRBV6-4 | TGTGCCAGCCGTTTATCGGGACAGAATAACTATGGCTACACCTTC | CASRLSGQNNYGYTF
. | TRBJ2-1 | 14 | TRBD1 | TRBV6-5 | TGTGCCAGCAGTTCCCACCTACCACCGGGACAGCTGATCTTC | CASSSHLPPGQLIF
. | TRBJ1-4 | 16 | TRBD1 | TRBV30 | TGTGCCTGGAGTGTTACTCCGGGACAGGGGAATGAAAAACTGTTTTTT | CAWSVTPGQGNEKLFF
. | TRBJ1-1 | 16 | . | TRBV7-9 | TGTGCCAGCAGCTTAGAGCTGGGTGGATCGGACACTGAAGCTTTCTTT | CASSLELGGSDTEAFF
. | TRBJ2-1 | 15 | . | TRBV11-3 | TGTGCCAGCAGCCCCCTCGGGGTAGCGGCCAATGAGCAGTTCTTC | CASSPLGVAANEQFF
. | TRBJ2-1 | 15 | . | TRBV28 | TGTGCCAGCAGAGAGGCTTTAAGCTCCTACAATGAGCAGTTCTTC | CASREALSSYNEQFF
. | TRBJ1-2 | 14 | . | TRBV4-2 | TGTGCCAGCAGCCAAGATTTCAGGAACTATGGCTACACCTTC | CASSQDFRNYGYTF
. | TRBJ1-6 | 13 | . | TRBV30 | TGTGCCTGGAGTGGACAGCCTAATTCACCCCTCCACTTT | CAWSGQPNSPLHF
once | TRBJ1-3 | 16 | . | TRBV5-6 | TGTGCCAGCAGCTTGTATTTACAGAGAACAGGAAACACCATATATTTT | CASSLYLQRTGNTIYF
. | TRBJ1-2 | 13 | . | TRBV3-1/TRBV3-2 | TGTGCCAGCAGCCAGGGCAATCCGGGGGGCTACACCTTC | CASSQGNPGGYTF
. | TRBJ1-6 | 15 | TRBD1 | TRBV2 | TGTGCCAGCAGGGGGGACAGGGTAAATAATTCACCCCTCCACTTT | CASRGDRVNNSPLHF
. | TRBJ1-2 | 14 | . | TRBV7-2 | TGTGCCAGCAGCTTAGGCCCCGCGGCAGATGGCTACACCTTC | CASSLGPAADGYTF
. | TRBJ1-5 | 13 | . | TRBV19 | TGTGCCACCTCAGGGATTAGCAATCAGCCCCAGCATTTT | CATSGISNQPQHF
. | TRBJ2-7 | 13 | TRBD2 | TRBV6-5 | TGTGCCAGCGTCCTAGCGGGGGTGGGTGAGCAGTACTTC | CASVLAGVGEQYF
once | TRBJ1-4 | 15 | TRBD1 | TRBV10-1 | TGCGCCAGCAGTGACTCCCAGGGGGCCGATGAAAAACTGTTTTTT | CASSDSQGADEKLFF
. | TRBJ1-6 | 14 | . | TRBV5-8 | TGTGCCAGCAGCCCCACAGGGTATAATTCACCCCTCCACTTT | CASSPTGYNSPLHF
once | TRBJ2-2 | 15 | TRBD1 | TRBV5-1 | TGCGCCAGCAGTTATATACAGGGGGCTAACGGGGAGCTGTTTTTT | CASSYIQGANGELFF
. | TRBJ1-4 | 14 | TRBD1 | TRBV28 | TGTGCCAGCAGACCGACAGGGAGGGGCGAAAAACTGTTTTTT | CASRPTGRGEKLFF
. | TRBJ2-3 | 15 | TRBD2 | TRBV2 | TGTGCCAGCAGTGGGCAGCGGGGGGGCACAGATACGCAGTATTTT | CASSGQRGGTDTQYF
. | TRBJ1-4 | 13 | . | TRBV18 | TGTGCCAGCTCACTTGGCTTGCGGGAAAAACTGTTTTTT | CASSLGLREKLFF
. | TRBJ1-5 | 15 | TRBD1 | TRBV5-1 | TGCGCCAGCAGCTTGGGGACAGGGGGTAATCAGCCCCAGCATTTT | CASSLGTGGNQPQHF